Sequencing of this TCR beta chain was carried out in a study of tumor-infiltrating lymphocytes in oesophageal squamous cell carcinoma. One entry per CDR3 protein, called by TCRdb with MiXCR from the PCR reads. This table has about 12,000 distinct CDR3 sequences, approximately 50% appearing once. Trimming left V 5 bases short and J 2 bases short, with 11 bases between. The length of the CDR3 is 14 residues. Germline lookup yields CDR1 WNHNN and CDR2 SYGVQD (reference sequence). Only a few counts were recorded for this clonotype. The clonotype was recovered from a female donor with esophageal squamous cell carcinoma. The sample taken for sequencing was esophageal tumor tissue. This rearrangement joins TRBV10-1 to TRBJ2-3; unclear D gene. CDR3 nucleotide sequence: TGCGCCAGCAGTCTAGATGCGATCACAGATACGCAGTATTTT. Encoded protein: CASSLDAITDTQYF.